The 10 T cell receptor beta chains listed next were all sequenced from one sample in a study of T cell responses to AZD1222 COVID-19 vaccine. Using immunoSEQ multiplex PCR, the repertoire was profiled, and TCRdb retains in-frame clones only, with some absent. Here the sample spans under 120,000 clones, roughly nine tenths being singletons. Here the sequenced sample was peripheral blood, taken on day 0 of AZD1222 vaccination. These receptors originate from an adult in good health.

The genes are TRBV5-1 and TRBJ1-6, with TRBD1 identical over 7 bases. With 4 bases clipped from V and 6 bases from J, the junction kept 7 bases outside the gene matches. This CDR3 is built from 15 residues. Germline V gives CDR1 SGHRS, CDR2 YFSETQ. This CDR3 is CASSLTGEGNSPLHF. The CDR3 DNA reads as TGCGCCAGCAGCCTTACAGGGGAGGGTAATTCACCCCTCCACTTT.

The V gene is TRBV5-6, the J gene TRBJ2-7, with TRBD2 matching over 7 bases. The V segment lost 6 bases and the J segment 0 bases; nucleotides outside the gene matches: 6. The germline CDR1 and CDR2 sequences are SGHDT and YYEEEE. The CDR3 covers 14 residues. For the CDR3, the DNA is TGTGCCAGCATACCAGGACTAGGCTCCTACGAGCAGTACTTC. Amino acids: CASIPGLGSYEQYF.

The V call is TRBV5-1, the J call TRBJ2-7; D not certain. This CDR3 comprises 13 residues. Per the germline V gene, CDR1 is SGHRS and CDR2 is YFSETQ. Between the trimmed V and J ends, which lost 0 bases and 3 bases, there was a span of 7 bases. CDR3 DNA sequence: TGCGCCAGCAGCTTGGCCCCCAGCTACGAGCAGTACTTC. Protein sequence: CASSLAPSYEQYF.

DNA of the CDR3: TGTGCCAGTAGCCTGAGGGCTAGCGGGGGGGATACGCAGTATTTT. Protein product: CASSLRASGGDTQYF. V gene TRBV19 combines with J gene TRBJ2-3, with TRBD2 matching 11 bases. Germline V gives CDR1 LNHDA, CDR2 SQIVND (reference sequence). V shed 6 bases and J 6 bases; nucleotides not matched to a gene: 8. This CDR3 is built from 15 residues. Full variable domain (remainder filled in from reference TRBV19 and TRBJ2-3): DGGITQSPKYLFRKEGQNVTLSCEQNLNHDAMYWYRQDPGQGLRLIYYSQIVNDFQKGDIAEGYSVSREKKESFPLTVTSAQKNPTAFYLCASSLRASGGDTQYFGPGTRLTVL.

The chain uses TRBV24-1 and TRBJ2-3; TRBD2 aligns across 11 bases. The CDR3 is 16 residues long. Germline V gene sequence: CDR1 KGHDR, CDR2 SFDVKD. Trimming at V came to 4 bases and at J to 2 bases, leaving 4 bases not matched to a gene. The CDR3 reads CATSDHSGGVTDTQYF. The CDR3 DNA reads TGTGCCACCAGTGACCATAGCGGGGGGGTCACAGATACGCAGTATTTT.

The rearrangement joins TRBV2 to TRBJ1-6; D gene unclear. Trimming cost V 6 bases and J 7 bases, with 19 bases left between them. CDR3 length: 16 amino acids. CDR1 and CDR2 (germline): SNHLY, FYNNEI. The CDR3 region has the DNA TGTGCCAGCAGGGATGAAATGGGGAGTAGGAATTCACCCCTCCACTTT. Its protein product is CASRDEMGSRNSPLHF.

The CDR3: CSVRSQGPEANVLTF. CDR3 in DNA: TGCAGCGTTAGAAGTCAGGGACCTGAGGCCAACGTCCTGACTTTC. The genes are TRBV29-1 and TRBJ2-6; D is perhaps TRBD1 or TRBD2 (5 bases each). CDR3 size: 15 residues. With 5 bases removed from V and 6 bases from J, the gap between germline ends came to 17 bases. Per the germline V gene, CDR1 is SQVTM and CDR2 is ANQGSEA. The full variable domain, rest sourced from reference TRBV29-1 and TRBJ2-6, is SAVISQKPSRDICQRGTSLTIQCQVDSQVTMMFWYRQQPGQSLTLIATANQGSEATYESGFVIDKFPISRPNLTFSTLTVSNMSPEDSSIYLCSVRSQGPEANVLTFGAGSRLTVL.

CDR3 protein: CASSSGPGMYYEQYF. The CDR3 bases are TGTGCCAGCAGCTCCGGACCCGGGATGTACTACGAGCAGTACTTC. The chain employs TRBV7-2 and TRBJ2-7, with D possibly matching TRBD2 (5 bases). Germline V gene sequence: CDR1 SGHTA, CDR2 FQGNSA. V was pared by 4 bases and J by 3 bases, with 16 bases between. The CDR3 has 15 amino acids.

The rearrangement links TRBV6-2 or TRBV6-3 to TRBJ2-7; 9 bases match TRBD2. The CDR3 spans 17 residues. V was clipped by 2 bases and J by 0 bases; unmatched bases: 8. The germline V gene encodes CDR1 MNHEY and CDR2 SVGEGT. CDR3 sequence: CASSYPKLAGTSYEQYF. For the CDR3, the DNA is TGTGCCAGCAGTTACCCAAAACTAGCGGGTACCTCCTACGAGCAGTACTTC.

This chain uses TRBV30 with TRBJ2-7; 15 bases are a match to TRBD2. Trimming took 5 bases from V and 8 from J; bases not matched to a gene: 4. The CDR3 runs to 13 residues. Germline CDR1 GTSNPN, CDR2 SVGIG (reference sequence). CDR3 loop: CAWWTSGRAQQYF. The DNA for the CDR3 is TGTGCCTGGTGGACTAGCGGGAGGGCCCAGCAGTACTTC.